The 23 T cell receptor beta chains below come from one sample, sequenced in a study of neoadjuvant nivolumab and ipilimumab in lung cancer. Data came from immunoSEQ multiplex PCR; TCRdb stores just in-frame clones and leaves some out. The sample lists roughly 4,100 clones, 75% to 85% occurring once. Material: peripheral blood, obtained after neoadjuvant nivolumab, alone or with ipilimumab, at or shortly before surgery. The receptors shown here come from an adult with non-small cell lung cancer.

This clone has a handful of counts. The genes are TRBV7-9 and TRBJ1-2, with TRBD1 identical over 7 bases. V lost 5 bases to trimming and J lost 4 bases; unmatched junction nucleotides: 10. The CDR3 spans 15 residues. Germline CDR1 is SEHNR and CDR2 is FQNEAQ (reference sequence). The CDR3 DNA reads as TGTGCCAGCAGCGCCGGGACAGAGTTATTCTATGGCTACACCTTC. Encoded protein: CASSAGTELFYGYTF.

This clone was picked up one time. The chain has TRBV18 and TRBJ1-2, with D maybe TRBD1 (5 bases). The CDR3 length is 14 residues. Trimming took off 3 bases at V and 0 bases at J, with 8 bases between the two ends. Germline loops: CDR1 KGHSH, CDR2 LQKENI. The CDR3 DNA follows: TGTGCCAGCTCACCCCAGGGAACTAACTATGGCTACACCTTC. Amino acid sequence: CASSPQGTNYGYTF.

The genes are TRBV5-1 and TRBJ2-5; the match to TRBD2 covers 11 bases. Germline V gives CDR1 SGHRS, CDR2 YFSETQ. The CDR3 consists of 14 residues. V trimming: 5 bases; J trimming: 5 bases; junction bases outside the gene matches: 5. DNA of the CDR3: TGCGCCAGCAGTAGCGGGGGGGCCGATGAGACCCAGTACTTC. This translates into CASSSGGADETQYF.

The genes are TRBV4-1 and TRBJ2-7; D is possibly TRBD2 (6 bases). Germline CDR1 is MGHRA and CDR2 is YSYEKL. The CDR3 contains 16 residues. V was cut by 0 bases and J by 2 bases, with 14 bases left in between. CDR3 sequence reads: CASSQDLRGVTYEQYF. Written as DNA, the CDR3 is TGCGCCAGCAGCCAAGATCTTCGCGGGGTAACCTACGAGCAGTACTTC.

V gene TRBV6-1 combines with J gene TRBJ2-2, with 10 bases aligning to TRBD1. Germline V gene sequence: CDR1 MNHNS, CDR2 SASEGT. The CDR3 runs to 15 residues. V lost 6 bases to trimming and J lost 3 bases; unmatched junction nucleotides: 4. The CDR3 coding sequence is TGTGCCAGCAGAGCCGGGACAGGGGACACCGGGGAGCTGTTTTTT. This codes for CASRAGTGDTGELFF.

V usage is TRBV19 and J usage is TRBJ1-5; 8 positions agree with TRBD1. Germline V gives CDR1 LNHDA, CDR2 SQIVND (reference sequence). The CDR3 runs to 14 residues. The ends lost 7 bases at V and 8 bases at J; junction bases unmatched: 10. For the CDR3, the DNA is TGTGCCAGTAATGACAGGGGCGACTGGGAGCCCCAGCATTTT. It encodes CASNDRGDWEPQHF.

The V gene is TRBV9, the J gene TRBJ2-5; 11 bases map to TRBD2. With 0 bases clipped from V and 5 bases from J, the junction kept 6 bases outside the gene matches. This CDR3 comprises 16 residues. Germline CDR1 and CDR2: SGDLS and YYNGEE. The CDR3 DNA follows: TGTGCCAGCAGCGTAGCGGCTAGCGGGGGGCGGGAGACCCAGTACTTC. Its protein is CASSVAASGGRETQYF. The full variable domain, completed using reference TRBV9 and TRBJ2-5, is DSGVTQTPKHLITATGQRVTLRCSPRSGDLSVYWYQQSLDQGLQFLIQYYNGEERAKGNILERFSAQQFPDLHSELNLSSLELGDSALYFCASSVAASGGRETQYFGPGTRLLVL.

This CDR3 reads CASSLNLGGGGGYGYTF. As DNA, the CDR3 is TGTGCCAGCAGCTTGAACCTGGGAGGGGGCGGCGGCTATGGCTACACCTTC. The V call is TRBV7-9, the J call TRBJ1-2; 7 nucleotides align to TRBD1. CDR3 length: 17 amino acids. CDR1 is SEHNR and CDR2 is FQNEAQ in the germline V gene (reference sequence). The V segment lost 3 bases and the J segment 4 bases; nucleotides outside the gene matches: 14.

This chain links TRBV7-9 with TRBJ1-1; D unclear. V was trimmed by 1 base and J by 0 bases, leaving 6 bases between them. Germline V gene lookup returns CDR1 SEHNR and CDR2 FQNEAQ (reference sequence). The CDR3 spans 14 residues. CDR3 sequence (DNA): TGTGCCAGCAGCTTAGACGGAGTGAACACTGAAGCTTTCTTT. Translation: CASSLDGVNTEAFF.

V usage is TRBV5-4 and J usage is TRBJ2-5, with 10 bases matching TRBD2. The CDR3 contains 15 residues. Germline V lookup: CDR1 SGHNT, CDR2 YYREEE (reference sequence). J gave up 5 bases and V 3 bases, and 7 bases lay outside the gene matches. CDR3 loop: CASSWGGLAAETQYF. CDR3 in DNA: TGTGCCAGCAGCTGGGGCGGACTAGCGGCGGAGACCCAGTACTTC.

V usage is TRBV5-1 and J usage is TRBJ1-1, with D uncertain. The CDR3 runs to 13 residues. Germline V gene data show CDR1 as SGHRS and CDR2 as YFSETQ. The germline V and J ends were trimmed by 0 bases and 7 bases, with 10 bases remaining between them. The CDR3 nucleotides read TGCGCCAGCAGCTTGGATCTCGTGGGTGAAGCTTTCTTT. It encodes CASSLDLVGEAFF. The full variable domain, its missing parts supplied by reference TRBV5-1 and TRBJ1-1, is KAGVTQTPRYLIKTRGQQVTLSCSPISGHRSVSWYQQTPGQGLQFLFEYFSETQRNKGNFPGRFSGRQFSNSRSEMNVSTLELGDSALYLCASSLDLVGEAFFGQGTRLTVV.

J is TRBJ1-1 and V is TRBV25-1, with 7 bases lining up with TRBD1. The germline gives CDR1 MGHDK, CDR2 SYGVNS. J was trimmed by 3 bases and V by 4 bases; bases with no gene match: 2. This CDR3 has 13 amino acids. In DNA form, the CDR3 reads TGTGCCAGCAGTGTCAGGGGGTACACTGAAGCTTTCTTT. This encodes CASSVRGYTEAFF.

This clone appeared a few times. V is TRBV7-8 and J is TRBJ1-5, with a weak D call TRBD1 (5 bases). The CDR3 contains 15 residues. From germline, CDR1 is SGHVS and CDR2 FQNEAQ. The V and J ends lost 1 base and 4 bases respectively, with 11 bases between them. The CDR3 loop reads CASSLVGTGNQPQHF. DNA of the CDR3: TGTGCCAGCAGCTTAGTAGGCACAGGTAATCAGCCCCAGCATTTT.

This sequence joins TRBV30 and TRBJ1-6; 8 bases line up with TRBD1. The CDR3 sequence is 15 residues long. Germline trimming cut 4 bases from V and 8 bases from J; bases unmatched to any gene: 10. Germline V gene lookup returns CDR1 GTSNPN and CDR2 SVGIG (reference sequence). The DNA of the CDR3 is TGTGCCTGGAAGAGGGCAGGGGGCGGATATTCACCCCTCCACTTT. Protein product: CAWKRAGGGYSPLHF.

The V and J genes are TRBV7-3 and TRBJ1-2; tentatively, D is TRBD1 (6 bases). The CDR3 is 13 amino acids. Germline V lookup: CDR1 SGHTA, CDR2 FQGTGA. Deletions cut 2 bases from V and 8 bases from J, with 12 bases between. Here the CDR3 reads CASSLGGHGGYTF. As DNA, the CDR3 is TGTGCCAGCAGCTTAGGGGGACACGGAGGCTACACCTTC. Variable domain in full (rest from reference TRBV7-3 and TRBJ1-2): GAGVSQTPSNKVTEKGKYVELRCDPISGHTALYWYRQSLGQGPEFLIYFQGTGAADDSGLPNDRFFAVRPEGSVSTLKIQRTERGDSAVYLCASSLGGHGGYTFGSGTRLTVV.

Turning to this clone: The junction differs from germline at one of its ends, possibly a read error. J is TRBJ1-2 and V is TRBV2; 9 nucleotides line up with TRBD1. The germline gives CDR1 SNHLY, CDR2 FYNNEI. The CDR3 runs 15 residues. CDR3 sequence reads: CASSEGGQGYYGYTF. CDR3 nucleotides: TGTGCCAGCAGCGAAGGGGGACAGGGATACTATGGCTACACCTTC.

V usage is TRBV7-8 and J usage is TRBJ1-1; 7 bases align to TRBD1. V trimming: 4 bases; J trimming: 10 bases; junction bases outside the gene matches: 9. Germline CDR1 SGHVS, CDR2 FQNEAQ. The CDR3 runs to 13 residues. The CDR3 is CASSSRQGGTAFF. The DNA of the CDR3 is TGTGCCAGCAGCTCGAGACAGGGAGGGACAGCTTTCTTT. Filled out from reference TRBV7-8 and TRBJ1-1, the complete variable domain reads GAGVSQSPRYKVAKRGQDVALRCDPISGHVSLFWYQQALGQGPEFLTYFQNEAQLDKSGLPSDRFFAERPEGSVSTLKIQRTQQEDSAVYLCASSSRQGGTAFFGQGTRLTVV.

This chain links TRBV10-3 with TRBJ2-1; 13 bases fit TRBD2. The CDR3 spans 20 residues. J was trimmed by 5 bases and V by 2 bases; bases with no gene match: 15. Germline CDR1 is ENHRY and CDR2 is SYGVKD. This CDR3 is CAISETGLAGVYVGNNEQFF. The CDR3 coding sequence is TGTGCCATCAGTGAGACCGGACTAGCGGGAGTTTATGTGGGAAACAATGAGCAGTTCTTC.

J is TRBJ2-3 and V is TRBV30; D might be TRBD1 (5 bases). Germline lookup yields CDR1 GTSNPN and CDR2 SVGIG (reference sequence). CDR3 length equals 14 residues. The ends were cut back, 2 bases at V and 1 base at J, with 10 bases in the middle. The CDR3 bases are TGTGCCTGGAGTAGGGGATACGGCACAGATACGCAGTATTTT. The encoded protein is CAWSRGYGTDTQYF.

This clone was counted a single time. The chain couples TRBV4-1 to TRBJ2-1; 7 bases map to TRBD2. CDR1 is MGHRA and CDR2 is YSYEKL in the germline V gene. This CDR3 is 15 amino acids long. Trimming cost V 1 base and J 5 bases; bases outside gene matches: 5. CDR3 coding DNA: TGCGCCAGCAGCCAAGTACTAGCGAGAGACAATGAGCAGTTCTTC. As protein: CASSQVLARDNEQFF.

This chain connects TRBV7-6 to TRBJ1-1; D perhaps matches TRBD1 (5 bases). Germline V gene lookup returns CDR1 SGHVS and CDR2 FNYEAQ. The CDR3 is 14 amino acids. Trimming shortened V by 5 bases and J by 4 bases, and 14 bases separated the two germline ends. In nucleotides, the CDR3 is TGTGCCAGCAGCAGCAGGGATTCGCCCACTGAAGCTTTCTTT. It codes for CASSSRDSPTEAFF.

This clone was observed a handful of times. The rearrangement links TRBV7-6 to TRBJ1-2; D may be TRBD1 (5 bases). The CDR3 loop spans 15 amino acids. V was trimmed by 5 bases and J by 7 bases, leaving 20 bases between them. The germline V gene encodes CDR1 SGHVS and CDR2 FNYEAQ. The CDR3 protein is CASSPMAGTDLGYTF. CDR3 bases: TGTGCCAGCAGCCCTATGGCGGGGACGGACCTTGGCTACACCTTC.

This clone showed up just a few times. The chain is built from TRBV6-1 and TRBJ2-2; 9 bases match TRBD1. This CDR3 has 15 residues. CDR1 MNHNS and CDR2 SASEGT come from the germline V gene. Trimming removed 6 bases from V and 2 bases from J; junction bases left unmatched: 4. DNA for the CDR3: TGTGCCAGCAGGCGGGACAGGGTTAACACCGGGGAGCTGTTTTTT. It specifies CASRRDRVNTGELFF.